The 29 T cell receptor beta chains below were found in one sample sequenced in a study of shared clonotypes between healthy human individuals. Repertoires were generated with immunoSEQ multiplex PCR, while TCRdb's copy carries only in-frame clones and drops some. The table records about 680,000 clones, roughly 70% of them present only once. The specimen sequenced was memory CD4+ T cells sorted from blood. Subset in this sample: CD45RA-negative fraction. The origin of the receptors is a woman aged 25 to 45 in good health.

The rearrangement links TRBV6-5 to TRBJ1-1, with TRBD1 identical over 7 bases. The CDR3 totals 14 residues. The ends lost 4 bases at V and 4 bases at J; junction bases unmatched: 6. CDR1 is MNHEY and CDR2 is SVGAGI in the germline V gene. This chain's CDR3 is CASSWDSSGTEAFF. CDR3 sequence (DNA): TGTGCCAGCAGTTGGGACAGCTCGGGCACTGAAGCTTTCTTT.

This chain links TRBV27 with TRBJ1-5; D possibly corresponds to TRBD1 (5 bases). Per germline, CDR1 MNHEY and CDR2 SMNVEV (reference sequence). This CDR3 region has 16 residues. Trimming pared 6 bases from V and 1 base from J, leaving 16 bases between. The CDR3, as DNA: TGTGCCAGCAGACCCCGGGGGGGTTGGAGCAATCAGCCCCAGCATTTT. Translating it yields CASRPRGGWSNQPQHF.

Comment on this clone: At one of its ends the junction is not consistent with the germline gene, which may arise from a read error. The chain carries TRBV6-5 and TRBJ1-1, with D possibly being TRBD1 (6 bases). The CDR3 totals 15 residues. From germline, CDR1 is MNHEY and CDR2 SVGAGI. CDR3 protein: CASSYSGEGGTEAFF. CDR3 sequence (DNA): TGTGCCAGCAGCTACTCTGGGGAAGGGGGAACTGAAGCTTTCTTT.

This clone was recorded only once. The V and J genes are TRBV7-8 and TRBJ1-5; D ambiguous. Germline V gene sequence: CDR1 SGHVS, CDR2 FQNEAQ. Trimming pared 6 bases from V and 2 bases from J, leaving 14 bases between. CDR3 length: 15 residues. CDR3 sequence: CASRQTRGGNQPQHF. CDR3 sequence (DNA): TGTGCCAGCAGGCAAACCCGGGGAGGCAATCAGCCCCAGCATTTT.

This chain links TRBV28 with TRBJ2-2; either TRBD1 or TRBD2 may supply D (6 bases each). With 6 bases removed from V and 1 base from J, the gap between germline ends came to 21 bases. The germline V gene encodes CDR1 MDHEN and CDR2 SYDVKM. This CDR3 spans 18 amino acids. In DNA, the CDR3 is TGTGCCAGCAGCTGGCCTATGGGGGGCAGGGTGAACACCGGGGAGCTGTTTTTT. Amino acid sequence: CASSWPMGGRVNTGELFF.

The V and J genes are TRBV11-3 and TRBJ2-1, with 9 bases fitting TRBD1. This CDR3 spans 14 amino acids. Per germline, CDR1 SGHNT and CDR2 YENEEA. The ends lost 5 bases at V and 4 bases at J; junction bases unmatched: 3. The CDR3 loop is CASSKTGGYNEQFF. The DNA for the CDR3 is TGTGCCAGCAGCAAGACAGGGGGATACAATGAGCAGTTCTTC.

About this clone: This may be a read error: a much more frequent sequence differs by one nucleotide. The rearrangement joins TRBV7-8 to TRBJ1-3, with 9 bases that match TRBD1. Germline V gives CDR1 SGHVS, CDR2 FQNEAQ. CDR3 length: 16 amino acids. Germline trimming cut 3 bases from V and 0 bases from J; bases unmatched to any gene: 3. The CDR3 DNA is TGTGCCAGCAGCTTCCGGGGACAGGGCTCTGGAAACACCATATATTTT. It specifies CASSFRGQGSGNTIYF.

The gene calls are TRBV7-2 and TRBJ2-1; 9 nucleotides line up with TRBD2. With V trimmed by 5 bases and J by 2 bases, 4 bases remained unmatched. Germline V gives CDR1 SGHTA, CDR2 FQGNSA. The CDR3 extends over 15 amino acids. CDR3 loop: CASSRLADPYNEQFF. The CDR3 coding sequence is TGTGCCAGCAGCAGACTAGCGGACCCCTACAATGAGCAGTTCTTC.

This CDR3 is CASSVGTGTDTQYF. The CDR3 nucleotides are TGTGCCAGCAGTGTGGGGACAGGAACAGATACGCAGTATTTT. V usage is TRBV2 and J usage is TRBJ2-3, with 8 bases identical to TRBD1. Germline CDR1 and CDR2: SNHLY and FYNNEI. V was pared by 4 bases and J by 3 bases, with 3 bases of the junction left unmatched. CDR3 size: 14 residues.

The genes are TRBV6-6 and TRBJ1-5, with a possible D match to TRBD1 (5 bases). Germline lookup yields CDR1 MNHNY and CDR2 SVGAGI (reference sequence). The CDR3 spans 14 residues. V lost 6 bases, J lost 5 bases, and 14 bases lay in between. CDR3 DNA: TGTGCCAGCAGAACTCGGGGGGGGTATCAGCCCCAGCATTTT. Translated: CASRTRGGYQPQHF.

The V and J genes are TRBV29-1 and TRBJ1-2; no definite D call. The CDR3 sequence is 13 residues long. From germline, CDR1 is SQVTM and CDR2 ANQGSEA. Deletions cut 1 base from V and 11 bases from J, with 17 bases between. The CDR3 region has the DNA TGCAGCGTTGAAGGGCCCCAGCGGGAGGATTACACCTTC. As protein: CSVEGPQREDYTF.

V gene TRBV2 combines with J gene TRBJ2-7, with TRBD1 matching over 9 bases. Germline CDR1 SNHLY, CDR2 FYNNEI. This CDR3 has 14 residues. V lost 4 bases and J lost 2; bases outside the gene matches: 3. CDR3 DNA sequence: TGTGCCAGCAGTGGGGGACAGGGAGCCTACGAGCAGTACTTC. Translating it yields CASSGGQGAYEQYF.

Points on this clone: The same CDR3 arises from other DNA sequences in this sample as well. J is TRBJ2-5 and V is TRBV7-2; D remains ambiguous. The V and J ends lost 0 bases and 5 bases respectively, with 4 bases between them. There are 12 residues in the CDR3. Germline V gives CDR1 SGHTA, CDR2 FQGNSA. The CDR3 coding sequence is TGTGCCAGCAGCTTAGCGCTTGAGACCCAGTACTTC. Its translation is CASSLALETQYF.

For this clone: Given a far larger clone just one base away, this is likely a sequencing read error. The same CDR3 arises from other DNA sequences in this sample as well. V is TRBV5-1 and J is TRBJ1-3, with 7 bases lining up with TRBD1. The CDR3 covers 14 residues. J lost 2 bases, V lost 4 bases, and 3 bases had no gene match. Germline V gene data show CDR1 as SGHRS and CDR2 as YFSETQ. CDR3 in amino acids: CASSAGTAGNTIYF. Written as DNA, the CDR3 is TGCGCCAGCAGCGCAGGGACAGCTGGAAACACCATATATTTT.

The CDR3 spells CASSTTGALTEAFF. The CDR3 DNA follows: TGTGCCAGCTCAACTACAGGGGCGCTGACTGAAGCTTTCTTT. V usage is TRBV18 and J usage is TRBJ1-1; 7 nucleotides align to TRBD1. Germline lookup yields CDR1 KGHSH and CDR2 LQKENI. The CDR3 has 14 amino acids. With 5 bases clipped from V and 5 bases from J, the junction kept 8 bases outside the gene matches. The full variable domain, completed using reference TRBV18 and TRBJ1-1, is NAGVMQNPRHLVRRRGQEARLRCSPMKGHSHVYWYRQLPEEGLKFMVYLQKENIIDESGMPKERFSAEFPKEGPSILRIQQVVRGDSAAYFCASSTTGALTEAFFGQGTRLTVV.

Comments on this clone: Other DNA sequences in this specimen translate into the identical CDR3. The chain joins TRBV7-2 to TRBJ2-5; D gene unclear. V was shortened by 5 bases and J by 0 bases, with 4 bases between the two germline ends. CDR3 size: 12 residues. Germline V gene data show CDR1 as SGHTA and CDR2 as FQGNSA. CDR3 in DNA: TGTGCCAGCAGCCCCCACCAAGAGACCCAGTACTTC. Encoded protein: CASSPHQETQYF.

The genes are TRBV7-9 and TRBJ2-3; possibly TRBD2 for D (6 bases). From germline, CDR1 is SEHNR and CDR2 FQNEAQ (reference sequence). The CDR3 covers 13 residues. Trimming took off 2 bases at V and 4 bases at J, with 7 bases between the two ends. The CDR3 reads CASSLSGADTQYF. In DNA form, the CDR3 reads TGTGCCAGCAGCTTATCGGGGGCAGATACGCAGTATTTT.

This clone was seen more than once but under ten times. This sequence joins TRBV4-2 and TRBJ2-1; 7 nucleotides line up with TRBD1. Losses at the gene ends were 2 bases for V and 8 bases for J; bases not matched to a gene: 9. Germline V gene sequence: CDR1 LGHNA, CDR2 YNFKEQ. This CDR3 has 15 amino acids. The CDR3 reads CASSQQKTGQDEQFF. The CDR3, as DNA: TGTGCCAGCAGCCAACAGAAGACAGGGCAGGATGAGCAGTTCTTC.

On this clone itself: This sample also contains other DNA sequences that code for the same CDR3. The gene calls are TRBV2 and TRBJ1-1; D gene uncertain. This CDR3 contains 13 residues. Trimming left V 4 bases short and J 0 bases short, with 6 bases between. CDR1 is SNHLY, CDR2 FYNNEI, per germline. The chain's CDR3 is CASSAEMNTEAFF. Here the CDR3 DNA reads TGTGCCAGCAGTGCGGAAATGAACACTGAAGCTTTCTTT.

V is TRBV6-1 and J is TRBJ2-1, with TRBD2 matching over 8 bases. The CDR3 is 15 amino acids. V lost 4 bases to trimming and J lost 3 bases; unmatched junction nucleotides: 5. The germline gives CDR1 MNHNS, CDR2 SASEGT. In nucleotides, the CDR3 is TGTGCCAGCAGTGGGGAGCGGGGGCTCTACAATGAGCAGTTCTTC. It is translated as CASSGERGLYNEQFF.

This chain joins TRBV19 and TRBJ1-2; D gene ambiguous. CDR1 is LNHDA, CDR2 SQIVND, per germline (reference sequence). Trimming left V 5 bases short and J 7 bases short, with 20 bases between. The CDR3 length is 15 residues. The CDR3 region has the DNA TGTGCCAGTAGTCCCTTCGGCGGGAATGTTGTTGGCTACACCTTC. This encodes CASSPFGGNVVGYTF.

The chain links TRBV28 to TRBJ1-5; D is possibly TRBD1 (6 bases). The germline CDR1 and CDR2 sequences are MDHEN and SYDVKM. Trimming pared 6 bases from V and 2 bases from J, leaving 14 bases between. This CDR3 is built from 15 residues. In DNA form, the CDR3 reads TGTGCCAGCAGCCTAAAGGGGGTGGGCAATCAGCCCCAGCATTTT. As protein: CASSLKGVGNQPQHF.

As DNA, the CDR3 is TGTGCCAGCAGCTTGGGTTTGCTCTCTATTGCCTACGAGCAGTACTTC. Amino acids: CASSLGLLSIAYEQYF. The chain combines TRBV5-5 with TRBJ2-7; D is unresolved. The CDR3 runs to 16 residues. Trimming stripped 0 bases from V and 2 bases from J, with 15 bases between. Per germline, CDR1 SGHKS and CDR2 YYEKEE (reference sequence).

The J gene is TRBJ2-5, the V gene TRBV25-1; D uncertain. This CDR3 contains 13 residues. V dropped 4 bases and J dropped 5 bases, with 11 bases sitting between them. The germline CDR1 and CDR2 sequences are MGHDK and SYGVNS. The CDR3 nucleotides are TGTGCCAGCAGTGTCCCCAGAGAGGAGACCCAGTACTTC. As protein: CASSVPREETQYF.

This clone was seen just once. J is TRBJ2-7 and V is TRBV6-5; the match to TRBD2 covers 7 bases. The V segment lost 8 bases and the J segment 6 bases; nucleotides outside the gene matches: 10. The CDR3 runs 13 residues. CDR1 is MNHEY, CDR2 SVGAGI, per germline. The CDR3 DNA sequence: TGTGCCAGCGGGAGGGAGGGAACTCCCGAGCAGTACTTC. This encodes CASGREGTPEQYF.

The V and J genes are TRBV2 and TRBJ2-3; D gene uncertain. V lost 8 bases to trimming and J lost 1 base, with 19 bases between them. Germline loops: CDR1 SNHLY, CDR2 FYNNEI. This CDR3 comprises 16 residues. CDR3 region: CASQASSWSRTDTQYF. CDR3 coding DNA: TGTGCCAGCCAGGCGAGCTCGTGGTCGCGCACAGATACGCAGTATTTT.

The chain's CDR3 is CASSEYGGQKNTEAFF. The CDR3 DNA sequence: TGTGCCAGCAGTGAATACGGAGGACAGAAGAACACTGAAGCTTTCTTT. The chain is built from TRBV25-1 and TRBJ1-1; D possibly corresponds to TRBD1 (6 bases). This CDR3 region has 16 residues. CDR1 and CDR2 from the germline V gene are MGHDK and SYGVNS. Trimming took 0 bases from V and 1 from J, leaving 12 bases between them.

V gene TRBV19 combines with J gene TRBJ2-5, with D unclear. Trimming pared 8 bases from V and 5 bases from J, leaving 12 bases between. CDR1 is LNHDA and CDR2 is SQIVND in the germline V gene (reference sequence). The CDR3 consists of 12 residues. Here the CDR3 DNA reads TGTGCCAGTGGACCGACTGGGGAGACCCAGTACTTC. Its translation: CASGPTGETQYF.

This chain uses TRBV15 with TRBJ1-5, with D hard to call. Per germline, CDR1 LNHNV and CDR2 YYDKDF (reference sequence). The CDR3 runs 15 residues. V was trimmed by 0 bases and J by 2 bases, leaving 8 bases between them. As DNA, the CDR3 is TGTGCCACCAGCAGAGATCAGGCAGGCAATCAGCCCCAGCATTTT. This gives the protein CATSRDQAGNQPQHF. Drawing the rest from reference TRBV15 and TRBJ1-5, the complete variable domain is DAMVIQNPRYQVTQFGKPVTLSCSQTLNHNVMYWYQQKSSQAPKLLFHYYDKDFNNEADTPDNFQSRRPNTSFCFLDIRSPGLGDTAMYLCATSRDQAGNQPQHFGDGTRLSIL.